Included here is one TCR beta chain sequence, with context. Clones were sequenced by immunoSEQ multiplex PCR, and TCRdb holds only the in-frame ones, with some missing. Counted here are about 46,000 clones, 92% occurring once; the ten biggest clones make up around 3.2%. The data are from a study of T cells after posttransplantation cyclophosphamide. The CDR3 spans 13 residues. The V gene lost 1 base and the J gene lost 3 bases, with 6 bases spanning the gap. Per germline, CDR1 LNHNV and CDR2 YYDKDF (reference sequence). The material sequenced was PBMCs. The gene calls are TRBV15 and TRBJ2-5; no reliable D call. This sequence originates from a woman between 50 and 59 years old in good health and a related stem cell transplant donor. The DNA for the CDR3 is TGTGCCACCAGCAGAGCACAGAAAGAGACCCAGTACTTC. Its translation: CATSRAQKETQYF.